This T cell receptor (beta chain) was identified during a study of blood T cell repertoires in COVID-19. Whole-study context: From the United States, Italy and Spain came samples of acute and convalescent COVID-19. T cells, B-cell-depleted T cells, or PBMCs provided the cDNA or gDNA that served as material.

In the original workflow: By means of reference gene primer amplification, nucleated cell counts were estimated. Assay: immunoSEQ multiplex PCR; the TCRdb copy retains only in-frame clones and omits some. V and J calls and clone size come straight from that table; D and trimming were deduced from the DNA. The table has about 74,000 clones, roughly 90% seen once. The CDR3 runs to 13 residues. J was trimmed by 2 bases and V by 4 bases; bases with no gene match: 2. CDR1 is GTSNPN, CDR2 SVGIG, per germline (reference sequence). Only one count was recorded for this clone. The receptor comes from a man aged 50 or older with acute or convalescent COVID-19. The chain combines TRBV30 with TRBJ1-2; 9 nucleotides agree with TRBD1. Sequencing used peripheral blood. CDR3 sequence: CAWKDRGNYGYTF. CDR3 in DNA: TGTGCCTGGAAAGACAGGGGGAACTATGGCTACACCTTC.